The following is a T cell receptor (beta chain) sequence with its context. Its antigen is as yet unknown. Trimming removed 6 bases from V and 0 bases from J, with 14 bases in between. The CDR3 spans 15 residues. CDR1 and CDR2 from the germline V gene are MNHEY and SVGAGI. The record originates from a study of Ad26.COV2.S vaccination and SARS-CoV-2 variants. Study details: This donor came from the COV1001 trial of Ad26.COV2.S. Administration of Ad26.COV2.S was intramuscular, either once or twice 56 days apart. Findings of the study overall: Similar non-spike TCR breadth was observed in recipients of vaccine and of placebo. Considerable breadth of spike-specific CD8+ and CD4+ T cell responses has reportedly been documented following vaccination.

This table comes from immunoSEQ multiplex PCR, and its TCRdb copy is limited to in-frame clones, with some not included. The repertoire consists of about 350,000 clones, with roughly 89% occurring once and the leading ten covering roughly 5%. Treatment reported: around 19 received Ad26.COV2.S at low or high dose, single or two shots; roughly 5 received placebo; per-sample allocation not given. All samples were drawn on day 63, counting from the first vaccine or placebo injection. This TCR was recovered from a person aged 18-60 years who received the Ad26.COV2.S COVID-19 vaccine or a placebo. The material was peripheral blood, obtained in a trial of Ad26.COV2.S vaccine versus placebo. The chain is built from TRBV6-5 and TRBJ1-1; tentatively, D is TRBD1 (5 bases). Here the CDR3 reads CASSPLGAVNTEAFF. The CDR3, as DNA: TGTGCCAGCAGCCCCCTTGGGGCAGTGAACACTGAAGCTTTCTTT.